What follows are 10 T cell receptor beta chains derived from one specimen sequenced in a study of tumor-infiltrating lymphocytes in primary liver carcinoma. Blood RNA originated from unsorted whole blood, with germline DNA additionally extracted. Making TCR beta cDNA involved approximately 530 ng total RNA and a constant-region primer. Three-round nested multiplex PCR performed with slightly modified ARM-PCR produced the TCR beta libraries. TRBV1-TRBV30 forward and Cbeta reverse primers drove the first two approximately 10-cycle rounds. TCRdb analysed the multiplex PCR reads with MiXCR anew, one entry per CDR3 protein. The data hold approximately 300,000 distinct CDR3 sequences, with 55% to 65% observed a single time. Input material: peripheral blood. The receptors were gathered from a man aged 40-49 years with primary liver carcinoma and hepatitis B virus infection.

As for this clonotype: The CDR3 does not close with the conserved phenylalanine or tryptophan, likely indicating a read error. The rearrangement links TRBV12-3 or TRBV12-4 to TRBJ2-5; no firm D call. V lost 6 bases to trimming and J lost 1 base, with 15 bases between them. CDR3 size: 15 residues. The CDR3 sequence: CASSWKGGSQETQYL. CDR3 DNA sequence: TGTGCCAGCAGCTGGAAGGGCGGTTCCCAAGAGACCCAGTACTTA.

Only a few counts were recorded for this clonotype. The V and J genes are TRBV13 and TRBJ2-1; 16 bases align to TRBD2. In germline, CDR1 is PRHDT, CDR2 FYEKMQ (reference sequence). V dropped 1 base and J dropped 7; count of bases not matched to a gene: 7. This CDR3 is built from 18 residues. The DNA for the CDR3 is TGTGCCAGCAGCTTAGAGGGACTAGCGGGAGGGCCGGAAAATGAGCAGTTCTTC. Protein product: CASSLEGLAGGPENEQFF.

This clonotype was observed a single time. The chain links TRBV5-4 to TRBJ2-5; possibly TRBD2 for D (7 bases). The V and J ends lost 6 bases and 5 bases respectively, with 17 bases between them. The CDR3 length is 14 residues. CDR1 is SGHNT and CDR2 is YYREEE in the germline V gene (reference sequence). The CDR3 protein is CASNSDWGGETQYF. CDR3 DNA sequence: TGTGCCAGCAACTCGGACTGGGGGGGCGAGACCCAGTACTTC.

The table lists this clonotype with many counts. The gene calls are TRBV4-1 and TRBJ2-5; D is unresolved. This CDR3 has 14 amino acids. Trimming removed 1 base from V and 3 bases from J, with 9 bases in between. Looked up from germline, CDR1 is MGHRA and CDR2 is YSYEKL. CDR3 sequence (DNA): TGCGCCAGCAGCCAAGCTGACGGAGAAGAGACCCAGTACTTC. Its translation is CASSQADGEETQYF.

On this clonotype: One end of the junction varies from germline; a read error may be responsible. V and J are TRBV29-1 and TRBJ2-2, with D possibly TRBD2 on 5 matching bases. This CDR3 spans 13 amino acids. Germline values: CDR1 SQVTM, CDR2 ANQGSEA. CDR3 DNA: TGCAGCGTTGTGCCGGACCTCACCGGGGAACTGTTTTTT. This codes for CSVVPDLTGELFF.

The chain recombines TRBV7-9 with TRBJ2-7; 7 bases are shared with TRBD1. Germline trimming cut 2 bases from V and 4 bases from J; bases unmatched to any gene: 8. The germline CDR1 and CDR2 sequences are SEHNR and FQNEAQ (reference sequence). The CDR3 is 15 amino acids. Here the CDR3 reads CASSLPGQVRYEQYF. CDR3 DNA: TGTGCCAGCAGCTTACCCGGACAGGTGAGGTACGAGCAGTACTTC.

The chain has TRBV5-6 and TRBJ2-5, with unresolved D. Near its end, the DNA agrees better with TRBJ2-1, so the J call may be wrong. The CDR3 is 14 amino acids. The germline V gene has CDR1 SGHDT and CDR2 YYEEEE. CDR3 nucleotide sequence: TGTGCCAGCAGCTTGGAGGCTAGTCAAGAGACTCAGTTCTTC. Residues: CASSLEASQETQFF.

CDR3 residues: CAIGMWGEETQYF. DNA of the CDR3: TGTGCCATCGGCATGTGGGGGGAAGAGACCCAGTACTTC. The V call is TRBV10-3, the J call TRBJ2-5; possibly TRBD2 for D (6 bases). Germline CDR1 reads ENHRY; CDR2 reads SYGVKD. Trimming took 8 bases from V and 3 from J, leaving 13 bases between them. This CDR3 has 13 amino acids.

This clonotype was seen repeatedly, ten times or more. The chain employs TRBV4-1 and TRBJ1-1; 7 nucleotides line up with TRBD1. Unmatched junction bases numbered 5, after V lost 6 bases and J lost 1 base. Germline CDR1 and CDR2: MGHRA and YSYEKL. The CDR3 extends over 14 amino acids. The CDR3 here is CASRGQLKNTEAFF. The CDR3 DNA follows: TGCGCCAGCAGGGGACAGCTCAAGAACACTGAAGCTTTCTTT.

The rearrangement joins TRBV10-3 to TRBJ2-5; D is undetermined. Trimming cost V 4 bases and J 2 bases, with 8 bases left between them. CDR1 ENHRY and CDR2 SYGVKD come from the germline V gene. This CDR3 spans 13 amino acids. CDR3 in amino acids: CAISVGYQETQYF. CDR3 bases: TGTGCCATCAGTGTGGGATATCAAGAGACCCAGTACTTC.